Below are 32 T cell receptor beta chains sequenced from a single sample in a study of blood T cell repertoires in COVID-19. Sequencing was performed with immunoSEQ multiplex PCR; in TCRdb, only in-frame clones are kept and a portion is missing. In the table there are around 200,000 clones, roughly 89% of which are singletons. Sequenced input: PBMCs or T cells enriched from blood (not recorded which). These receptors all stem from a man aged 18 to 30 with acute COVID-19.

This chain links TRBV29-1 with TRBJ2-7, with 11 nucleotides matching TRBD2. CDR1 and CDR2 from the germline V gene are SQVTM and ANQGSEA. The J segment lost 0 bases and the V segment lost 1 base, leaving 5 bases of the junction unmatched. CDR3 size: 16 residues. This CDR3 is CSVEGGLAGNSYEQYF. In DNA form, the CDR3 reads TGCAGCGTTGAAGGAGGACTAGCGGGCAACTCCTACGAGCAGTACTTC.

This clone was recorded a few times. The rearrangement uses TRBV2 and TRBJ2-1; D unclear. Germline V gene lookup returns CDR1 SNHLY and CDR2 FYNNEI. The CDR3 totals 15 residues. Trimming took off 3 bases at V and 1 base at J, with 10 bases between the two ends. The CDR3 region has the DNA TGTGCCAGCAGTGACTTCCCCGGGTCCTACAATGAGCAGTTCTTC. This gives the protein CASSDFPGSYNEQFF. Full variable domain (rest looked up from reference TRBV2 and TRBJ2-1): EPEVTQTPSHQVTQMGQEVILRCVPISNHLYFYWYRQILGQKVEFLVSFYNNEISEKSEIFDDQFSVERPDGSNFTLKIRSTKLEDSAMYFCASSDFPGSYNEQFFGPGTRLTVL.

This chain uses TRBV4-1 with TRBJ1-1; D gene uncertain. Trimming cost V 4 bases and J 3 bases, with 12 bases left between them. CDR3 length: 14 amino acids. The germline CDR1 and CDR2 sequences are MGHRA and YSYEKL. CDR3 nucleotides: TGCGCCAGCAGCCCGCCGTCGGGTTACACTGAAGCTTTCTTT. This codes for CASSPPSGYTEAFF.

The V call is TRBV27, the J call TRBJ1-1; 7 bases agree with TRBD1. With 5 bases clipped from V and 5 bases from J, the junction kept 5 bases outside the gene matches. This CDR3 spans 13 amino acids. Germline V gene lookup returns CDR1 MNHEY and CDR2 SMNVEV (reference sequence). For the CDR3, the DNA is TGTGCCAGCAGTCCACAGGGGAGAACTGAAGCTTTCTTT. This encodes CASSPQGRTEAFF.

CDR3 in DNA: TGTGCCAGCAGCTTAGCTGGAGCGGGAGTAGGGGAGCAGTACTTC. This sequence encodes CASSLAGAGVGEQYF. The chain has TRBV7-9 and TRBJ2-7; 8 nucleotides line up with TRBD2. The J segment lost 7 bases and the V segment lost 0 bases, leaving 8 bases of the junction unmatched. The germline V gene has CDR1 SEHNR and CDR2 FQNEAQ (reference sequence). The CDR3 has 15 residues.

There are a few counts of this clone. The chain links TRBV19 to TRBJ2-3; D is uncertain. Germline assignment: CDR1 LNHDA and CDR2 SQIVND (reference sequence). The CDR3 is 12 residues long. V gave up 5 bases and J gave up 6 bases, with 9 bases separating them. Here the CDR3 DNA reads TGTGCCAGTAGTGCCGGGTGGGATACGCAGTATTTT. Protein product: CASSAGWDTQYF. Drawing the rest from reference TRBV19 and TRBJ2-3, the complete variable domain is DGGITQSPKYLFRKEGQNVTLSCEQNLNHDAMYWYRQDPGQGLRLIYYSQIVNDFQKGDIAEGYSVSREKKESFPLTVTSAQKNPTAFYLCASSAGWDTQYFGPGTRLTVL.

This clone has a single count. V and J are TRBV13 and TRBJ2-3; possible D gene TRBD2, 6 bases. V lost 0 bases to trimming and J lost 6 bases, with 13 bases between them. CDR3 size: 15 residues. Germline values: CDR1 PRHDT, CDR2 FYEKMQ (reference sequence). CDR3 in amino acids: CASSLGGRGGDTQYF. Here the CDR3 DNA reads TGTGCCAGCAGCTTAGGAGGGCGTGGAGGGGATACGCAGTATTTT.

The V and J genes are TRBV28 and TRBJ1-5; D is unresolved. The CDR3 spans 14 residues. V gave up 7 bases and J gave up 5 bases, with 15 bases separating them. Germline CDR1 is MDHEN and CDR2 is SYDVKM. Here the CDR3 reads CASIPLASYQPQHF. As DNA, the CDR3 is TGTGCCAGCATCCCACTCGCAAGTTATCAGCCCCAGCATTTT.

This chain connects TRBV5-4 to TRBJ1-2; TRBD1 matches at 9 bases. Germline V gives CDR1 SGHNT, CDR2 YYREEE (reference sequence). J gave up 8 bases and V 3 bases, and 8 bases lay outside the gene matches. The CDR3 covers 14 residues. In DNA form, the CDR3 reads TGTGCCAGCAGCTGGAAGGGACAGGGCGGCGGCTACACCTTC. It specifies CASSWKGQGGGYTF.

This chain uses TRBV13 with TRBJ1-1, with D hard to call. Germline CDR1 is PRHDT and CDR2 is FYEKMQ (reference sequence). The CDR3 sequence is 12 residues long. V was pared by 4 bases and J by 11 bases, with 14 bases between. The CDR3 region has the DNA TGTGCCAGCAGCTCCCTCATTGGGGAGGCTTTCTTT. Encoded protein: CASSSLIGEAFF.

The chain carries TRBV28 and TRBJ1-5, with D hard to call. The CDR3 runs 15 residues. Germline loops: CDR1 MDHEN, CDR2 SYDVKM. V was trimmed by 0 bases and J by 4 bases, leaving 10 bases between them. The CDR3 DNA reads TGTGCCAGCAGTTTATGGGACGGGGAGAATCAGCCCCAGCATTTT. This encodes CASSLWDGENQPQHF.

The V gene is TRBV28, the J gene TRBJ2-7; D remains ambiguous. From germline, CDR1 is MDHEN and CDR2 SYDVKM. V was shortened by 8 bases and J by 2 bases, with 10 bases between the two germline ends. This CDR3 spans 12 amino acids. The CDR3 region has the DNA TGTGCCAGCGCTCGCAGCGCCTACGAGCAGTACTTC. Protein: CASARSAYEQYF.

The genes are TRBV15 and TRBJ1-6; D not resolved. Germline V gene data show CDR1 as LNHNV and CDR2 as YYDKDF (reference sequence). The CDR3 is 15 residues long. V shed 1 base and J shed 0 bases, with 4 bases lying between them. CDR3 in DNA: TGTGCCACCAGCAGAGGCGCCTCCTATAATTCACCCCTCCACTTT. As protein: CATSRGASYNSPLHF.

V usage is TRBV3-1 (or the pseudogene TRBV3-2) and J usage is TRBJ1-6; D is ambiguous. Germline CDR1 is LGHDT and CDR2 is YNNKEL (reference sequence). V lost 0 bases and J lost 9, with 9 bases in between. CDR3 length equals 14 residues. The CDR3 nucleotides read TGTGCCAGCAGCCAAGACCGTCCTCGTTCACCCCTCCACTTT. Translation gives CASSQDRPRSPLHF.

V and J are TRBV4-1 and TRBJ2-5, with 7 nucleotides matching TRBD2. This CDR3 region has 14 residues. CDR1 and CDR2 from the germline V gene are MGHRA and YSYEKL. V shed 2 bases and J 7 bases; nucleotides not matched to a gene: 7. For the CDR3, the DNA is TGCGCCAGCAGCCAACCGGGAGGTCGTGGGACCCAGTACTTC. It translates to CASSQPGGRGTQYF.

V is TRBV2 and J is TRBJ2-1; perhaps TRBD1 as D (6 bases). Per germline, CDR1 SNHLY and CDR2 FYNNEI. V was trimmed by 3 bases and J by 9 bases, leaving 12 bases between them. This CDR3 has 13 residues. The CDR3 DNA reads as TGTGCCAGCAGTGATCGGACAGTAGGTGAGCAGTTCTTC. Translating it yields CASSDRTVGEQFF.

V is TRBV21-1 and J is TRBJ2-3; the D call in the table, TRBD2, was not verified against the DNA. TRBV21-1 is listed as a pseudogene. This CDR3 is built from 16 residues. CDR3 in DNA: TGTGCCAGCAGCAAAGTCGGAGGTCCCTGCACAGATACGCAGTATTTT. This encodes CASSKVGGPCTDTQYF.

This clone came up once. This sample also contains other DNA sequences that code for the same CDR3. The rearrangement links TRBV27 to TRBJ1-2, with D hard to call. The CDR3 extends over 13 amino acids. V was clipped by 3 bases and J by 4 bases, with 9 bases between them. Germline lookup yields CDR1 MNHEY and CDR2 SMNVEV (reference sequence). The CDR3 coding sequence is TGTGCCAGCAGTTTCGGGGAGGGCTATGGCTACACCTTC. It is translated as CASSFGEGYGYTF.

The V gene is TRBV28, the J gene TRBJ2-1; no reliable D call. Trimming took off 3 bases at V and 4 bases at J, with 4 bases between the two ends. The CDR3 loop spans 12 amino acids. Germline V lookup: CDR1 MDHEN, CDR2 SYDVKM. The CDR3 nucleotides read TGTGCCAGCAGTTTTCTGTACAATGAGCAGTTCTTC. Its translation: CASSFLYNEQFF.

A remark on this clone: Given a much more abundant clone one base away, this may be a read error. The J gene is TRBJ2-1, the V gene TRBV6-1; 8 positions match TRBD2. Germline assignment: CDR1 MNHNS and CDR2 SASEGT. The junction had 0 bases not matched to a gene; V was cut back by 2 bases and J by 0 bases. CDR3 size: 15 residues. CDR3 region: CASSELAGSYNEQFF. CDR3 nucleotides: TGTGCCAGCAGTGAACTAGCGGGCTCCTACAATGAGCAGTTCTTC.

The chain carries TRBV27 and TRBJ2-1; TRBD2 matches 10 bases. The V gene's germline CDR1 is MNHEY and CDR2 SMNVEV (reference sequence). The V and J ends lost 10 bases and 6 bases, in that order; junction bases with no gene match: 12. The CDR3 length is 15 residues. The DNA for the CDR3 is TGTGCCACCGGCCCGGGGCAGCGGGAGGGCAATGAGCAGTTCTTC. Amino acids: CATGPGQREGNEQFF.

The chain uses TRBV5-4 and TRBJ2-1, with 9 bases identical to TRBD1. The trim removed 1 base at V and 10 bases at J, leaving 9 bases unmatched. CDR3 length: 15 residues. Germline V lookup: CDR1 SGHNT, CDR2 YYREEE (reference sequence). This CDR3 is CASSLRGQGRKEQFF. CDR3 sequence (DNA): TGTGCCAGCAGCTTGAGGGGACAGGGCAGAAAAGAGCAGTTCTTC.

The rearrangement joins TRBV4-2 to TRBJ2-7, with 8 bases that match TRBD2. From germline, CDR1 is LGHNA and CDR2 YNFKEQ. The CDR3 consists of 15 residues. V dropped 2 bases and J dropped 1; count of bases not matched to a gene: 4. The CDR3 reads CASSQSGRRSYEQYF. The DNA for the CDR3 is TGTGCCAGCAGCCAAAGCGGGAGACGGTCCTACGAGCAGTACTTC.

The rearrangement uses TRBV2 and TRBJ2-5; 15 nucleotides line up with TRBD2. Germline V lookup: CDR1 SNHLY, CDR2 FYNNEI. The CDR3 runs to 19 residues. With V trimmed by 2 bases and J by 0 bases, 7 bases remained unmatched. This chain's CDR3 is CASSETRTSGRGYQETQYF. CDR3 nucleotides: TGTGCCAGCAGTGAAACGAGGACTAGCGGGAGGGGGTACCAAGAGACCCAGTACTTC.

Here the CDR3 reads CASSLGNQRTEAFF. The CDR3 DNA reads TGCGCCAGCAGCTTGGGAAATCAGAGGACTGAAGCTTTCTTT. The V call is TRBV5-1, the J call TRBJ1-1; D remains unclear. Germline V gene lookup returns CDR1 SGHRS and CDR2 YFSETQ. The V and J ends lost 0 bases and 5 bases respectively, with 11 bases between them. CDR3 length: 14 residues.

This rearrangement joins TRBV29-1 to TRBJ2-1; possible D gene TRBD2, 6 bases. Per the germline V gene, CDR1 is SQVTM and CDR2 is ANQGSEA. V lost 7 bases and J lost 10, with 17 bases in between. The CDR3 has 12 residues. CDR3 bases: TGCAGCGGTCGGGAGTTGGCGAGCGAGCAGTTCTTC. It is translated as CSGRELASEQFF.

For the CDR3, the DNA is TGCGCCAGCAGCCAAGATAGCAGGGCTTATTCATCTGGGGCCAACGTCCTGACTTTC. Protein sequence: CASSQDSRAYSSGANVLTF. The chain combines TRBV4-1 with TRBJ2-6; tentative D call: TRBD1 (5 bases). The CDR3 contains 19 residues. V gave up 0 bases and J gave up 1 base, with 16 bases separating them. CDR1 is MGHRA and CDR2 is YSYEKL in the germline V gene.

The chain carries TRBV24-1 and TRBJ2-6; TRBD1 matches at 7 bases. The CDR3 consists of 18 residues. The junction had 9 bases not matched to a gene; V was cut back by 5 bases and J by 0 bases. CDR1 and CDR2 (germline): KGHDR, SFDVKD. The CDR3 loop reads CATSGPGTVLSGANVLTF. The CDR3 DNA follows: TGTGCCACCAGTGGACCCGGGACAGTCCTCTCTGGGGCCAACGTCCTGACTTTC.

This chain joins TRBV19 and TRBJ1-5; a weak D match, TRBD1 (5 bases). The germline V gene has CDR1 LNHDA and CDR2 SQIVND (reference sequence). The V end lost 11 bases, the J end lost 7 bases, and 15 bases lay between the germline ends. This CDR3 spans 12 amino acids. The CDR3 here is CASDWGVQPQHF. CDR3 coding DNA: TGTGCCTCCGACTGGGGGGTACAGCCCCAGCATTTT.

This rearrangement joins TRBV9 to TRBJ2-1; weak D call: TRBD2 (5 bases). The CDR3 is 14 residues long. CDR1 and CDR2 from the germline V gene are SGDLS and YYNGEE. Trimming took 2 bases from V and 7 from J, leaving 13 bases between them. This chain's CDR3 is CASSVMGALNEQFF. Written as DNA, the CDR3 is TGTGCCAGCAGCGTTATGGGAGCTTTGAATGAGCAGTTCTTC.

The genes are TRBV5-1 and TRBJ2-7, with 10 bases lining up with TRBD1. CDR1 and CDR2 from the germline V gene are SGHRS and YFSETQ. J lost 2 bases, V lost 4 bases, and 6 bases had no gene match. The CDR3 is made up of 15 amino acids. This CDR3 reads CASSPLTGGAYEQYF. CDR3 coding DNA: TGCGCCAGCAGCCCCTTGACAGGGGGCGCCTACGAGCAGTACTTC.

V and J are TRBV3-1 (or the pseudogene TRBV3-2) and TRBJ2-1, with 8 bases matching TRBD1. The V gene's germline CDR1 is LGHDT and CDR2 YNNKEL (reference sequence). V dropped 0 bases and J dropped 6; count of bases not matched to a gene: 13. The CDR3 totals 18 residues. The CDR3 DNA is TGTGCCAGCAGCCAAGATGAATGGGGACAGGCACGCGGCAATGAGCAGTTCTTC. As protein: CASSQDEWGQARGNEQFF.